This is a list of T cell receptor beta chains from one sample in a study of cytotoxic CD8 clonotypes in ibrutinib-treated CLL. Method: immunoSEQ multiplex PCR; TCRdb's copy keeps in-frame clones and lacks some. This repertoire shows fewer than 90,000 clones, 70% to 90% found once; its top ten account for around 5.4%. The sequencing here drew on PBMCs, taken before ibrutinib treatment. Every receptor here comes from a human donor with chronic lymphocytic leukemia. Both conserved end residues are part of each CDR3. The D gene is left open where the match is weak. Only some rows state a clone size, as once, few, many or a class for expanded clones.

size | D | J | V | DNA | CDR3
. | . | TRBJ2-3 | TRBV27 | TGTGCCAAGCCAGAACCAGATACGCAGTATTTT | CAKPEPDTQYF
. | TRBD2 | TRBJ2-7 | TRBV10-2 | TGCGCCAGCAGCTCCGGGACTAGCGGCCTCTCCTACGAGCAGTACTTC | CASSSGTSGLSYEQYF
. | . | TRBJ2-7 | TRBV12-1 | TGTGCCAGCAGCCCGTCATACGAGCAGTACTTC | CASSPSYEQYF
. | . | TRBJ2-3 | TRBV5-4 | TGTGCCAGCCCCGGACGGAACAGGCCCACAGATACGCAGTATTTT | CASPGRNRPTDTQYF
. | TRBD1 | TRBJ1-1 | TRBV19 | TGTGCCAGTAGCCCCGGGACAGGCTATGGTGAAGCTTTCTTT | CASSPGTGYGEAFF
. | TRBD1 | TRBJ1-2 | TRBV7-3 | TGTGCCAGCAGCTCTGAAGGACAGGGGGCGGTCTATGGCTACACCTTC | CASSSEGQGAVYGYTF
once | TRBD2 | TRBJ2-1 | TRBV29-1 | TGCAGCGGGGGACTAGCGGGAGTCTCCTACAATGAGCAGTTCTTC | CSGGLAGVSYNEQFF
once | . | TRBJ2-1 | TRBV5-3 | TGTGCCAGAAGCTTAGACTTGATCTACAATGAGCAGTTCTTC | CARSLDLIYNEQFF
. | TRBD1 | TRBJ1-1 | TRBV5-4 | TGTGCCAGCAGCTTATGGACAGGAAACACTGAAGCTTTCTTT | CASSLWTGNTEAFF
. | TRBD1 | TRBJ2-5 | TRBV29-1 | TGCAGCGTTGAACCCCCCACGACAGGGCTATTCTTCCAAGAGACCCAGTACTTC | CSVEPPTTGLFFQETQYF
. | . | TRBJ2-2 | TRBV18 | TGTGCCAGCTACACAGGAAACACCGGGGAGCTGTTTTTT | CASYTGNTGELFF
once | . | TRBJ2-7 | TRBV9 | TGTGCCAGCAGCGTAGTCCCTAGGCCCGAGCCCTACGAGCAGTACTTC | CASSVVPRPEPYEQYF
. | . | TRBJ1-5 | TRBV28 | TGTGCCAGCAGTTTAGGTCAGCCCCAGCATTTT | CASSLGQPQHF
. | . | TRBJ1-5 | TRBV19 | TGTGCCAGTAGTCGCCCTGGGGGGTTGCAGCCCCAGCATTTT | CASSRPGGLQPQHF
few | . | TRBJ2-7 | TRBV28 | TGTGCCAGCAGTTACGGGGCACAGGGCTTCTCCTACGAGCAGTACTTC | CASSYGAQGFSYEQYF
. | . | TRBJ1-4 | TRBV5-1 | TGCGCCAGCAGCTTGGGACAGAAGGATGAAAAACTGTTTTTT | CASSLGQKDEKLFF
once | . | TRBJ1-4 | TRBV2 | TGTGCCAGCTCAGAGAGGTTCTGGAGTCCAACTAATGAAAAACTGTTTTTT | CASSERFWSPTNEKLFF
once | . | TRBJ1-3 | TRBV19 | TGTGCCAGTAGTAATCCCGACTCTGGAAACACCATATATTTT | CASSNPDSGNTIYF
. | TRBD1 | TRBJ1-1 | TRBV9 | TGTGCCAGCAGCGTATGGGACAGGGACACTGAAGCTTTCTTT | CASSVWDRDTEAFF
. | . | TRBJ2-3 | TRBV27 | TGTGCCAGCAGTTTAACAGGGTCCACAGATACGCAGTATTTT | CASSLTGSTDTQYF
. | . | TRBJ1-4 | TRBV18 | TGTGCCAGCCGGGCACAGGGTACTAATGAAAAACTGTTTTTT | CASRAQGTNEKLFF
few | . | TRBJ1-2 | TRBV7-9 | TGTGCCAGCAGTAAGCCCCTCCCACGTGGTGCTAACTATGGCTACACCTTC | CASSKPLPRGANYGYTF
. | . | TRBJ2-7 | TRBV19 | TGTGCCAGTAGTATAGATCGTACTATAGGCGGGACGTCGGACTACGAGCAGTACTTC | CASSIDRTIGGTSDYEQYF
. | TRBD1 | TRBJ1-5 | TRBV15 | TGTGCCACCTCCGCCGGAAACAGGGGTTTACAGCCCCAGCATTTT | CATSAGNRGLQPQHF
once | . | TRBJ1-5 | TRBV19 | TGTGCCAGTAGTGATCCCGGGTATAGCAATCAGCCCCAGCATTTT | CASSDPGYSNQPQHF
. | . | TRBJ1-3 | TRBV7-2 | TGTGCCACCACCTTAGGGGGATCAGGCTCTGGAAACACCATATATTTT | CATTLGGSGSGNTIYF
. | . | TRBJ2-1 | TRBV27 | TGTGCCAGCAGTTTATCGGACACTTCGGGGAATGAGCAGTTCTTC | CASSLSDTSGNEQFF
. | TRBD2 | TRBJ2-7 | TRBV2 | TGTGCCAGCACCAGAGGGGGACTAGCGGGAGTGGTTTCGGGTTACGAGCAGTACTTC | CASTRGGLAGVVSGYEQYF
. | TRBD1 | TRBJ2-7 | TRBV4-2 | TGTGCCAGCAGCCAACTCGGACAGGGGGCAACCTACGAGCAGTACTTC | CASSQLGQGATYEQYF
. | TRBD2 | TRBJ2-3 | TRBV28 | TGTGCCAGTATACCGGGGACTAGCGGGTACACAGATACGCAGTATTTT | CASIPGTSGYTDTQYF
. | . | TRBJ1-1 | TRBV6-5 | TGTGCCAGCAGGAAACCCTCCGGGGGGACTGAAGCTTTCTTT | CASRKPSGGTEAFF
. | . | TRBJ1-3 | TRBV6-1 | TGTGCCAGCAGTACCATAAACTCTGGAAACACCATATATTTT | CASSTINSGNTIYF
. | TRBD2 | TRBJ2-2 | TRBV6-5 | TGTGCCAGCAGTTACGAGCGGGGCACCGGGGAGCTGTTTTTT | CASSYERGTGELFF
. | . | TRBJ1-2 | TRBV28 | TGTGCCAGCAGTCGATACCGAGCGACAAACTATGGCTACACCTTC | CASSRYRATNYGYTF
. | . | TRBJ2-3 | TRBV4-1 | TGCGCCAGCAGCCAATCCCGGGGCAGGGTAAGCGATACGCAGTATTTT | CASSQSRGRVSDTQYF
few | . | TRBJ2-3 | TRBV10-3 | TGTGCCATCAGCGGTAGAGATACGCAGTATTTT | CAISGRDTQYF
. | . | TRBJ2-6 | TRBV19 | TGTGCCAGTAGCAAGACAGCAACATCTGGGGCCAACGTCCTGACTTTC | CASSKTATSGANVLTF
once | . | TRBJ2-1 | TRBV10-3 | TGTGCCATCAGTGAGTCTGGAGCGGAGCAGTTCTTC | CAISESGAEQFF
. | . | TRBJ2-2 | TRBV11-2 | TGTGCCAGCAGCTTATACAGCGCCGGGGCCGGGGAGCTGTTTTTT | CASSLYSAGAGELFF